This T cell receptor beta chain was recorded in a study of blood T cell repertoires in COVID-19. The overall study: Samples of COVID-19 (acute and convalescent) were obtained from the United States, Italy and Spain. The cDNA or gDNA used as material had been derived from T cells, B-cell-depleted T cells, or PBMCs.

In the study's own analysis: Reference gene primer amplification gave nucleated cell count estimates. Using immunoSEQ multiplex PCR, the repertoire was profiled, and TCRdb retains in-frame clones only, with some absent. From that table come the V and J calls and clone size; the DNA was used to work out D and trimming. This table has about 69,000 clones, 85% appearing once. The CDR3 extends over 15 amino acids. The trim removed 2 bases at V and 5 bases at J, leaving 9 bases unmatched. CDR1 GTSNPN and CDR2 SVGIG come from the germline V gene (reference sequence). This TCR was recovered from an elderly man with acute or convalescent COVID-19. This rearrangement joins TRBV30 to TRBJ2-3, with TRBD1 matching over 8 bases. What was sequenced was peripheral blood. The CDR3 nucleotides are TGTGCCTGGAGTATCCAGGGGGCGAAAGTAGATACGCAGTATTTT. Translation gives CAWSIQGAKVDTQYF.